This entry concerns a single TCR beta chain. Its antigen remains unidentified. The Oncomine TCR Beta short-read assay sequenced DNA from cultured CD4+ T cells. TCRdb itself ran the PCR reads through MiXCR, one entry per CDR3 protein. This sample has more than 11,000 distinct CDR3 sequences, with roughly 50% found just once. Specified treatment: roughly 10-day PBMC culture with coronavirus spike peptide pools or control peptides (ViraFEST assay). Half the growth medium was swapped for new IL-2 medium on days 3 and 7. The junction had 9 bases not matched to a gene; V was cut back by 1 base and J by 9 bases. Germline loops: CDR1 MGHDK, CDR2 SYGVNS. The CDR3 is 16 amino acids. This entry is derived from a study of vaccination and CD4 T cells after COVID-19. Across the study: Stimulation used overlapping spike peptides from SARS-CoV-2, HCoV-NL63, HCoV-OC43 and HCoV-229E.

Study outcomes and limitations: A median of about 90% of reactive clones, in convalescent patients, became evident only post-vaccination.

The chain recombines TRBV25-1 with TRBJ1-6, with 7 positions matching TRBD1. The source is a human donor who had recovered from COVID-19. What was sequenced was CD4+ T cells from blood, cultured in vitro. The CDR3 bases are TGTGCCAGCAGTGAATCTTCGGCAGGGGGGGGTTCACCCCTCCACTTT. Translated, it gives CASSESSAGGGSPLHF.